This T cell receptor beta chain was profiled in a study of blood T cell repertoires in COVID-19 (dated by TCRdb to the early 2020s). A note on the overall study: Samples covering the acute and convalescent phases of COVID-19 were provided by collaborators in the United States, Italy and Spain. The material from the prospective study consisted of cDNA or gDNA derived from T cells, B-cell-depleted T cells, or PBMCs. The dataset comprised deeply sampled blood TCRbeta repertoires from subjects exposed to, actively infected with, or recovered from COVID-19. The repertoires were released in a freely available public database meant as a resource for research on the immune response to SARS-CoV-2. The samples were drawn from two sources: the first 160 participants of the ongoing ImmuneRACE study, and 1,000 to 1,500 subjects contributed by 6 global collaborators. Nearly every sample came with metadata listing a de-identified subject ID, COVID-19 status, age in years and sex. Where available, HLA class I and class II types were obtained from metadata supplied by the sample provider rather than from assay-based typing.

General study outcomes and caveats: Clinical and demographic metadata were provided uncurated, with the amount varying by source and participant.

From the germline V gene, CDR1 is SGHRS and CDR2 is YFSETQ. V is reduced by 4 bases and J by 4 bases, leaving a spacing of 14 bases between them. From the cysteine through the phenylalanine, the CDR3 covers 14 amino acids. Solely the CDR3 DNA is kept, with 42 bases framed from the first base. For this clone: The specificity of this receptor is unknown. One base away there is no much larger clone; base qualities are not given.

Participants in the prospective study were enrolled through a virtual design, were aged roughly 18 to 100 years, and lived in roughly 26 United States geographic areas. To assign participants to cohorts, the prospective study relied on clinical history that participants themselves reported in a screening survey and a study questionnaire. Recovered participants in ImmuneRACE Cohort 3 were defined as having two consecutive negative NP/OP PCR tests, clearance from a healthcare professional, or resolution of symptoms. In the prospective study, whole blood, serum and a nasopharyngeal or oropharyngeal swab were collected from each participant by mobile phlebotomists. Participants in the prospective study had the option to provide additional blood draws and questionnaires over an approximately 2-month period. Before DNA extraction, blood samples from the prospective study were shipped at room temperature or frozen.

TCRbeta CDR3 regions were amplified from genomic DNA by means of the immunoSEQ Assay, a bias-controlled multiplex PCR. Regarding the original processing steps: Nucleated cell counts per sample were estimated from amplification of reference gene primers within the assay. To quantify the absolute abundance of each unique TCRbeta CDR3 rearrangement, sequence reads were collapsed and filtered. For each sample, productive Simpson clonality was calculated as the square root of Simpson's diversity index over productive rearrangements. TCRdb provides this immuneACCESS table in a form limited to in-frame rearrangements. Some clones are lacking; in checked studies, under half of them reflect an unresolved V gene, and why the rest are absent is not known. The V and J calls and clone size are taken from that table; D and trimming were inferred from the DNA. The sample has approximately 280,000 clones on record, 85% of them singletons. Of the sample, about 2.5% falls within the top ten clones.

Material for sequencing was PBMCs or T cells enriched from blood (not recorded which). The sequence was obtained from a woman aged 50 to 60 who had recovered from COVID-19. This receptor chain uses TRBV5-1 and TRBJ1-2; the D gene is unclear. The nucleotide sequence reads as follows: TGCGCCAGCAGCGCTAGCCCAGAAACCTATGGCTACACCTTC. Translated, this gives CASSASPETYGYTF.